This T cell receptor (beta chain) was recorded in a study of blood T cell repertoires in COVID-19. The wider study: Sites in the United States, Italy and Spain provided acute and convalescent COVID-19 samples. T cells, B-cell-depleted T cells, or PBMCs provided the cDNA or gDNA that served as material.

In the original processing: Researchers report that nucleated cell counts were estimated from reference gene primer amplification. Libraries were prepared by immunoSEQ multiplex PCR; TCRdb keeps only in-frame clonotypes and omits some of them. From that table come the V and J calls and clone size; the DNA was used to work out D and trimming. The sample has 200,000 to 300,000 clones; approximately 89% are singletons. Germline lookup yields CDR1 SGDLS and CDR2 YYNGEE. Trimming removed 3 bases from V and 1 base from J; junction bases left unmatched: 3. The CDR3 extends over 15 amino acids. This chain connects TRBV9 to TRBJ2-7; 11 bases line up with TRBD2. The specimen was peripheral blood. The clonotype comes from a woman aged 55 to 70 who had recovered from COVID-19. The CDR3 coding sequence is TGTGCCAGCAGCGCGGGACTAGCGGCATCCTACGAGCAGTACTTC. Protein: CASSAGLAASYEQYF. Full variable domain (rest looked up from reference TRBV9 and TRBJ2-7): DSGVTQTPKHLITATGQRVTLRCSPRSGDLSVYWYQQSLDQGLQFLIQYYNGEERAKGNILERFSAQQFPDLHSELNLSSLELGDSALYFCASSAGLAASYEQYFGPGTRLTVT.